The sequence of this TCR beta chain was determined in a study of long-term antiretroviral therapy in people with HIV. Overall study results and limits: ART preceded a rise in diversity that nonetheless stayed lower than in transplant donor controls. Records did not include ART adherence, viral resistance or therapy changes. Across all time points, the repertoire was dominated by clones that expanded before ART.

The germline gives CDR1 SEHNR, CDR2 FQNEAQ (reference sequence). This CDR3 is built from 12 residues. With 5 bases removed from V and 10 bases from J, the gap between germline ends came to 12 bases. Version v3.0 of the immunoSEQ assay ran at survey level. TCRdb keeps only in-frame clones here, not all; method: immunoSEQ multiplex PCR. Of more than 35,000 clones listed, roughly 80% are singletons. Details on this clone: What it binds is unknown.

Treatment for every participant with HIV took place in the United States. The J gene is TRBJ2-1, the V gene TRBV7-9; maybe TRBD2 (5 bases). This receptor was obtained from a man younger than 35 with HIV. The sample in question was unsorted PBMCs, obtained 1.5 years after starting antiretroviral therapy. CDR3 in DNA: TGTGCCAGCAGCCTTGGGAGTAGGGAGCAGTTCTTC. As protein: CASSLGSREQFF.